Below are 9 T cell receptor beta chains sequenced from a single sample in a study of T cell responses to AZD1222 COVID-19 vaccine. Method: immunoSEQ multiplex PCR; TCRdb's copy keeps in-frame clones and lacks some. The sample has roughly 140,000 clones; about nine tenths are singletons. The specimen comprised peripheral blood, sampled 28 days after the second AZD1222 dose. These receptor sequences come from an adult who received the AZD1222 COVID-19 vaccine.

This chain connects TRBV6-5 to TRBJ1-2; D unresolved. V dropped 2 bases and J dropped 6 bases, with 13 bases sitting between them. Per germline, CDR1 MNHEY and CDR2 SVGAGI. The CDR3 covers 14 residues. The DNA for the CDR3 is TGTGCCAGCAGTTACGATCCGGGTTTCGATGGCTACACCTTC. Translating gives CASSYDPGFDGYTF.

This clone was recorded once. The rearrangement uses TRBV10-3 and TRBJ1-1, with TRBD1 identical over 9 bases. This CDR3 is 14 amino acids long. Looked up from germline, CDR1 is ENHRY and CDR2 is SYGVKD. The V and J ends lost 7 bases and 6 bases, in that order; junction bases with no gene match: 9. The CDR3 DNA is TGTGCCATCACCACAGGGGGCGCGGTCCCTGAAGCTTTCTTT. Translation: CAITTGGAVPEAFF.

The gene calls are TRBV15 and TRBJ2-3; 8 positions match TRBD2. V trimming: 5 bases; J trimming: 7 bases; junction bases outside the gene matches: 11. Germline-derived CDR1 and CDR2 are LNHNV and YYDKDF (reference sequence). CDR3 size: 15 residues. The CDR3 region is CATSYLPLSGNTQYF. As DNA, the CDR3 is TGTGCCACCAGCTATCTCCCACTTAGCGGGAATACGCAGTATTTT.

Only one count was recorded for this clone. The gene calls are TRBV5-6 and TRBJ2-7, with D perhaps TRBD2 (5 bases). Trimming stripped 3 bases from V and 4 bases from J, with 8 bases between. Per germline, CDR1 SGHDT and CDR2 YYEEEE. CDR3 length: 12 residues. CDR3 nucleotide sequence: TGTGCCAGCAGCTCCGGGGAGTACGAGCAGTACTTC. This gives the protein CASSSGEYEQYF.

The chain carries TRBV18 and TRBJ1-1; a possible D gene is TRBD1 (6 bases). This CDR3 has 16 residues. V was trimmed by 1 base and J by 1 base, leaving 13 bases between them. CDR1 KGHSH and CDR2 LQKENI come from the germline V gene. As DNA, the CDR3 is TGTGCCAGCTCACCACGAGAGGGGGGCTCGAACACTGAAGCTTTCTTT. It codes for CASSPREGGSNTEAFF.

This clone was observed once. CDR3 in amino acids: CASRSLAVSTDTQYF. CDR3 nucleotide sequence: TGCGCCAGCAGATCCCTAGCGGTGAGCACAGATACGCAGTATTTT. The chain uses TRBV5-1 and TRBJ2-3, with 7 bases identical to TRBD2. The V gene's germline CDR1 is SGHRS and CDR2 YFSETQ. V trimming: 5 bases; J trimming: 0 bases; junction bases outside the gene matches: 6. The CDR3 is made up of 15 amino acids. Supplemented by reference TRBV5-1 and TRBJ2-3, the full variable domain reads KAGVTQTPRYLIKTRGQQVTLSCSPISGHRSVSWYQQTPGQGLQFLFEYFSETQRNKGNFPGRFSGRQFSNSRSEMNVSTLELGDSALYLCASRSLAVSTDTQYFGPGTRLTVL.

The chain uses TRBV29-1 and TRBJ2-3; no reliable D call. V was cut by 8 bases and J by 5 bases, with 14 bases left in between. Germline CDR1 reads SQVTM; CDR2 reads ANQGSEA. CDR3 length: 12 amino acids. The CDR3 DNA reads as TGCAGCTACGAAGGTGGGTTAGATACGCAGTATTTT. Its protein product is CSYEGGLDTQYF.

The chain couples TRBV7-8 to TRBJ1-1; 7 bases are a match to TRBD1. V gave up 1 base and J gave up 3 bases; unmatched junction bases: 2. The CDR3 consists of 14 residues. CDR1 SGHVS and CDR2 FQNEAQ come from the germline V gene. CDR3 sequence: CASSLGQGDTEAFF. The CDR3 nucleotides read TGTGCCAGCAGCTTAGGCCAGGGGGACACTGAAGCTTTCTTT.

The rearrangement joins TRBV14 to TRBJ2-1, with D unclear. The CDR3 is made up of 14 amino acids. CDR1 is SGHDN, CDR2 FVKESK, per germline. V shed 3 bases and J shed 4 bases, with 10 bases lying between them. The CDR3 region has the DNA TGTGCCAGCAGCCACATGGCAGAGTACAATGAGCAGTTCTTC. The encoded protein is CASSHMAEYNEQFF.